This T cell receptor (beta chain) is drawn from a study of OX40 agonist ivuxolimab in advanced cancers. A note on the overall study: Ivuxolimab, which targeted the costimulatory receptor OX40 (CD134), was an agonistic, fully human IgG2 monoclonal antibody. Intravenous ivuxolimab was administered to patients every 2 weeks at six dose levels: 0.01, 0.1, 0.3, 1.5, 3 and 10 mg/kg. Among the roughly 52 dose-escalation patients, about 19 had hepatocellular carcinoma, approximately 15 melanoma, 9 renal cell carcinoma and 9 head and neck cancer. In the dose-escalation cohort, 82.7% of patients were male, and the mean age was approximately 64 years, with a range of about 23 to 90. Prior anti-PD-1, anti-PD-L1 or anti-CTLA-4 therapy was permitted, and checkpoint inhibitors had been received by 30% to 40% of dose-escalation patients. Partial responses occurred in three dose-escalation patients, of whom one had hepatocellular carcinoma and two had cutaneous melanoma. Peripheral TCRbeta sequencing was intended to test whether TCR sequence diversity was altered and clonal T-cell expansion was caused by ivuxolimab. The monotherapy dose-escalation portion (N ≈ 52 patients) of the phase I ivuxolimab trial is reported in the paper.

The trial excluded patients who had a history of autoimmune disease or were on systemic immunosuppression. Peripheral blood for TCR sequencing was collected from all dose cohorts at baseline, on cycle 4 day 1, and on cycle 7 day 1. The samples were drawn from a first-in-human, open-label, multicenter phase I dose-escalation trial of ivuxolimab. Adults with locally advanced or metastatic head and neck squamous cell, hepatocellular, melanoma or renal cell carcinoma were enrolled in the trial. Before TCR sequencing, CD4+ T cells and CD8+ T cells were sorted from peripheral blood as separate populations. The germline V gene gives CDR1 as SGHVS and CDR2 as FNYEAQ. The CDR3 holds 17 amino acids from the cysteine to the phenylalanine. Of the read, only the CDR3 DNA is kept; its 51 bases are in frame from base 1. Germline trimming amounts to 0 bases on V and 3 bases on J, with 5 as the count of junction bases outside the gene matches.

To sequence the TCRbeta CDR3 region, genomic DNA was isolated from the sorted cells. The immunoSEQ Assay was used to sequence the TCRbeta CDR3 regions. The table was pulled from immuneACCESS by TCRdb, which kept in-frame rearrangements only. Such tables lose some clones; where checked, under half of the loss comes from unresolved V genes, and the rest has no known cause. The sample table shows roughly 53,000 clones, and approximately 86% are seen once. The biggest ten clones account for approximately 2.8% of the sample. Overall study outcomes, separate from this receptor: After ivuxolimab, more expanded clones were found on average in CD8+ T cells than in CD4+ T cells. Antigen specificity was not determined for the clonally expanded peripheral T cells. Partial responders in the 0.1-3.0 mg/kg groups had among the lowest normalized peripheral clonal expansion, especially among CD8+ T cells. At doses from 0.1 to 3.0 mg/kg, clonal expansion was seen in both CD4+ and CD8+ blood T cells between baseline and week 6. Low levels of normalized T-cell clonal expansion were also seen in some patients who did not respond.

On this clone itself: There is no known antigen for this receptor. The sample holds no much larger clone one base away, and base qualities are not on file.

This TCR came from an adult with an advanced solid tumor such as melanoma, head and neck, liver or kidney cancer. The V and J segments used are TRBV7-6 and TRBJ2-2, with 9 central nucleotides matching TRBD2. Here the sequenced sample was CD4+ or CD8+ T cells sorted from blood, taken in a trial of the OX40 agonist ivuxolimab. DNA sequence: TGTGCCAGCAGCTTAGCCGTAGCGGGAGATCACACCGGGGAGCTGTTTTTT. Translated, it gives CASSLAVAGDHTGELFF.